The sequence of this T cell receptor beta chain was determined in a study of identical twins. This clonotype appeared a few times. The germline CDR1 and CDR2 sequences are SGHTA and FQGNSA. The junction had 5 bases not matched to a gene; V was cut back by 5 bases and J by 4 bases. CDR3 length: 16 residues. TCRdb reprocessed the 5' RACE reads with MiXCR, giving one entry per CDR3 protein. The table lists about 920,000 distinct CDR3 sequences, approximately 13% of them singletons. These same records also appear under a second study, on yellow fever vaccine responses in identical twins.

The sequence derives from a woman under 30 in good health. The sample taken for sequencing was PBMCs. The chain has TRBV7-2 and TRBJ2-1, with 13 bases lining up with TRBD2. Here the CDR3 DNA reads TGTGCCAGCAGCGTGACTAGCGGGGGGCTTTACAATGAGCAGTTCTTC. Translated, it gives CASSVTSGGLYNEQFF.